The clone carrying this T cell receptor beta chain was counted a single time. Antigen unknown. Trimming stripped 4 bases from V and 2 bases from J, with 15 bases between. There are 15 residues in the CDR3. Germline V gene data show CDR1 as SGDLS and CDR2 as YYNGEE. The data belong to a study of shared clonotypes between healthy human individuals. Study results and limitations: When compared with the clonotypes that were shared by all four sorted-subset donors, the non-shared clonotypes turned out to have lower generation probabilities.

Study processing details: For the immunoSEQ data, sequences were junction-only without quality scores, so filtering differed. The method was immunoSEQ multiplex PCR; TCRdb's version includes in-frame clones alone and lacks a portion of them. V and J calls and clone size are given by that table; D and trimming were obtained from the DNA. The sample records millions of clones, around nine tenths being singletons. Researchers partitioned CD4+ cells into CD45RA+ naive and CD45RA-negative memory subsets. The chain uses TRBV9 and TRBJ2-5; D not certain. This TCR was sampled from a man between 18 and 29 years old in good health. Sequenced input: naive CD4+ T cells sorted from blood. Specified subset: CD45RA+ positively selected. CDR3 nucleotides: TGTGCCAGCAGCCCTGGCGGCGTGCTACAAGAGACCCAGTACTTC. The encoded protein is CASSPGGVLQETQYF.